This T cell receptor beta chain derives from a study of shared clonotypes between healthy human individuals. This table comes from immunoSEQ multiplex PCR, and its TCRdb copy is limited to in-frame clones, with some not included. Of millions of clones detected, just over 90% appear once; the ten largest clones hold under 2%. The naive CD8 population came from CD45RO-negative cells selected for CCR7, without terminally differentiated effector memory CD45RA+ cells. What was sequenced was naive CD8+ T cells from PBMCs. This clonotype was sampled from a man aged 18 to 29 in good health. Some clones in this sample may be carry-over from other donors' samples.

CDR3: CASSAKTGVWEKLFF. The CDR3 nucleotides read TGCGCCAGCAGCGCAAAGACCGGCGTTTGGGAAAAACTGTTTTTT. This chain joins TRBV4-1 and TRBJ1-4; no clear D. The CDR3 runs 15 residues. Between the trimmed V and J ends, which lost 5 bases and 8 bases, there was a span of 18 bases. In germline, CDR1 is MGHRA, CDR2 YSYEKL.